Sequencing of this T cell receptor beta chain was carried out in a study of T cells in Graves' hyperthyroidism and ophthalmopathy. Study observations and caveats: Most expanded thyroid clonotypes above 0.001 recurred in blood.

Concerning this clonotype: Its antigen remains unidentified. Being one base from a much bigger clone, this may be a read error.

The PBMCs were sourced from fresh peripheral blood (approximately 9 ml). This CDR3 spans 11 amino acids. V was cut by 1 base and J by 16 bases, with 11 bases left in between. Germline values: CDR1 SGHTA, CDR2 FQGNSA. What was amplified from RNA transcripts were TCR beta CDR3 regions. First-round RT-PCR targeting the TCR CDR3 was performed with the HTBI primer set. TCRdb reprocessed the multiplex PCR reads via MiXCR and lists one record per CDR3 protein. The sample contains hundreds of thousands of distinct CDR3 sequences, less than 20% of which appear only once. Sequenced input: blood. This chain joins TRBV7-2 and TRBJ2-1; D not certain. This clonotype was sampled from a man in his forties or fifties with Graves' ophthalmopathy. This chain's CDR3 is CASSLEATYFF. In DNA form, the CDR3 reads TGTGCCAGCAGCTTAGAAGCGACCTACTTCTTC.